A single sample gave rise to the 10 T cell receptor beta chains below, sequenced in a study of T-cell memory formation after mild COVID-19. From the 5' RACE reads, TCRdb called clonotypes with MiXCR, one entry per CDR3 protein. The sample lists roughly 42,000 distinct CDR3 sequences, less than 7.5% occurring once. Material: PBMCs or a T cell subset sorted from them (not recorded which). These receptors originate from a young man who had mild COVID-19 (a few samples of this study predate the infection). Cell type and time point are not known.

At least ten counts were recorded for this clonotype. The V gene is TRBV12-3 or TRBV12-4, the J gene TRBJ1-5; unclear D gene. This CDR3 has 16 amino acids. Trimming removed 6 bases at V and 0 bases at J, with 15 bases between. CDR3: CASRVEGPYSNQPQHF. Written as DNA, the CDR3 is TGTGCCAGCAGGGTTGAAGGACCTTATAGCAATCAGCCCCAGCATTTT.

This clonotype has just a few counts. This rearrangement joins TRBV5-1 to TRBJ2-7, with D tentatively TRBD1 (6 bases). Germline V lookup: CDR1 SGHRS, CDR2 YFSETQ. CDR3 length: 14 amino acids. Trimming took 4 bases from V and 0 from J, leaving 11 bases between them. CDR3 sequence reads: CASSARDNSYEQYF. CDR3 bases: TGCGCCAGCAGCGCCCGGGACAACTCCTACGAGCAGTACTTC.

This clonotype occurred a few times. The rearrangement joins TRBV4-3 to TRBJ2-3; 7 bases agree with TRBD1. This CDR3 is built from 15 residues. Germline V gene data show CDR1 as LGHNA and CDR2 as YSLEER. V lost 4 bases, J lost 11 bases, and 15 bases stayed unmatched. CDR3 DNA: TGCGCCAGCAGCCTTACCGACAGGGCCGAGGTTGAGCAGTATTTT. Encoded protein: CASSLTDRAEVEQYF.

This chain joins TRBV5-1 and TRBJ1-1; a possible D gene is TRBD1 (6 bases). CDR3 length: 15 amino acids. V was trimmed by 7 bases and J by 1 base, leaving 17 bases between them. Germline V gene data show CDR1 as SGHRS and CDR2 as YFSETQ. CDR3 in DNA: TGCGCCAGCTCCCAAGGGGGTGGGCAGAACACTGAAGCTTTCTTT. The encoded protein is CASSQGGGQNTEAFF.

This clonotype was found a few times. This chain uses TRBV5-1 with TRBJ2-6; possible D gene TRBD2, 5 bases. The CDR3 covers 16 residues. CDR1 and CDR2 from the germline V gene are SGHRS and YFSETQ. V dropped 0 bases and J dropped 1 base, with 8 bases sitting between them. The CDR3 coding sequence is TGCGCCAGCAGCTTGGGAGCGGATTCTGGGGCCAACGTCCTGACTTTC. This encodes CASSLGADSGANVLTF.

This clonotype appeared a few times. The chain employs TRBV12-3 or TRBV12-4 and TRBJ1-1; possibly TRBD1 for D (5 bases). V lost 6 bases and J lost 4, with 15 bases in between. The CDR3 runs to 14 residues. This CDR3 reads CASRDEGRGTEAFF. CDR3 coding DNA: TGTGCCAGCAGGGACGAAGGGAGGGGCACTGAAGCTTTCTTT.

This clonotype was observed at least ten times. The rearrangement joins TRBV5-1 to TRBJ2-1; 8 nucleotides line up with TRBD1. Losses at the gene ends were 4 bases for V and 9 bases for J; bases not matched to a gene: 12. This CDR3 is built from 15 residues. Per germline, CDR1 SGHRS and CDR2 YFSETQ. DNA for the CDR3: TGCGCCAGCAGCCCCCGGACAGGGACTTTGGGTGAGCAGTTCTTC. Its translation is CASSPRTGTLGEQFF.

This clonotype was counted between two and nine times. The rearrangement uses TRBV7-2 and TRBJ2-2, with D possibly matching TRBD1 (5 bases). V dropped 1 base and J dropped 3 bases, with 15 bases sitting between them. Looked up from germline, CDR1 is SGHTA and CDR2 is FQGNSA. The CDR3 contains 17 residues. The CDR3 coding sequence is TGTGCCAGCAGCTTAGAAGAAGACAGCAGTTACACCGGGGAGCTGTTTTTT. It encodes CASSLEEDSSYTGELFF.

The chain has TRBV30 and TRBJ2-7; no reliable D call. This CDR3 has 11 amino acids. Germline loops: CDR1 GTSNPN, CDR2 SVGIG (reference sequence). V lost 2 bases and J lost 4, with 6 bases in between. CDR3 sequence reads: CAWSPQYEQYF. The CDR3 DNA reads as TGTGCCTGGAGTCCACAGTACGAGCAGTACTTC.

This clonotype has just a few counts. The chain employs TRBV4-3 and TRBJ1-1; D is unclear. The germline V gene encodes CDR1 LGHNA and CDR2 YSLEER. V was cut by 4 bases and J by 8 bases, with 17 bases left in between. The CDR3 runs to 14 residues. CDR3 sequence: CASSRREGGSEAFF. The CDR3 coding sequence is TGCGCCAGCAGCCGGCGAGAGGGCGGCAGCGAAGCTTTCTTT.